This TCR beta chain comes out of a study of cytomegalovirus exposure and HLA in healthy donors. Trimming at V came to 5 bases and at J to 7 bases, leaving 13 bases not matched to a gene. Germline V CDR1 and CDR2: SGHDT, YYEEEE. The CDR3 totals 15 residues. The PCR was carried out with 60 Vbeta primers and 13 Jbeta primers. Authors' data handling: In a later analysis, roughly 10 million of 83 million or so unique beta chains occurred in at least two donors. The data were produced by immunoSEQ multiplex PCR, yet TCRdb's version contains in-frame clones alone and is incomplete. V and J calls and clone size are as listed in that table; D and trimming were resolved from the DNA. The sample holds 80,000 to 90,000 clones, about four fifths seen once.

Sequenced material: PBMCs. The origin of this receptor is a woman in her twenties or thirties in good health and CMV-seronegative. J is TRBJ2-5 and V is TRBV5-6, with TRBD2 identical over 8 bases. The CDR3 nucleotides read TGTGCCAGCAGACAAACCGGGGGGGCGCCGGGGACCCAGTACTTC. Amino acids: CASRQTGGAPGTQYF.